One sample yielded the 21 T cell receptor beta chains listed below, sequenced in a study of neurological immune-mediated disorders (dated by TCRdb to between 2019 and 2020). Libraries were built with 5' RACE. Sequenced using an Illumina HiSeq 2500. TCRdb trimmed public reads at Q25 via fastp, called clones via MiXCR and kept in-frame beta chains. Identical CDR3 protein sequences are pooled into one entry, listed with their most common genes and DNA. The sample table holds tens of thousands of distinct CDR3 sequences, of which roughly 12% were seen once. The leading ten clones occupy 3.9% of the sample. The specimen was CD4+ T cells from blood. The origin of the receptors is a woman between 25 and 40 years old with HTLV-1-associated myelopathy (HAM/TSP).

This clonotype came up many times. The chain joins TRBV2 to TRBJ2-7, with a weak D call TRBD1 (5 bases). The V end lost 2 bases, the J end lost 0 bases, and 5 bases lay between the germline ends. CDR1 is SNHLY, CDR2 FYNNEI, per germline. This CDR3 has 13 amino acids. DNA for the CDR3: TGTGCCAGCAGTGAAACAGGCTCCTACGAGCAGTACTTC. Translating it yields CASSETGSYEQYF.

This clonotype was picked up many times. CDR3 protein: CSVELSGQGAYTGELFF. CDR3 DNA sequence: TGCAGCGTTGAACTCTCCGGGCAGGGGGCTTACACCGGGGAGCTGTTTTTT. This chain links TRBV29-1 with TRBJ2-2; 8 positions agree with TRBD1. This CDR3 region has 17 residues. V was pared by 2 bases and J by 3 bases, with 11 bases of the junction left unmatched. Germline V gene data show CDR1 as SQVTM and CDR2 as ANQGSEA.

There are many counts of this clonotype. The V gene is TRBV29-1, the J gene TRBJ1-2, with 7 bases that match TRBD1. Per the germline V gene, CDR1 is SQVTM and CDR2 is ANQGSEA. The CDR3 contains 15 residues. V trimming: 1 base; J trimming: 0 bases; junction bases outside the gene matches: 5. The CDR3 protein is CSVEVPGQTNYGYTF. Written as DNA, the CDR3 is TGCAGCGTTGAAGTACCGGGACAGACTAACTATGGCTACACCTTC.

This clonotype was observed at least ten times. The CDR3 loop reads CASSSSGSPYEQYF. The CDR3 bases are TGCGCCAGCAGCTCCTCTGGGTCGCCCTACGAGCAGTACTTC. The V call is TRBV5-1, the J call TRBJ2-7; D unclear. This CDR3 spans 14 amino acids. CDR1 SGHRS and CDR2 YFSETQ come from the germline V gene. V dropped 3 bases and J dropped 2 bases, with 12 bases sitting between them.

V and J are TRBV27 and TRBJ1-1, with a tentative D call TRBD1 (5 bases). The V and J ends lost 2 bases and 0 bases respectively, with 10 bases between them. The CDR3 sequence is 15 residues long. Germline values: CDR1 MNHEY, CDR2 SMNVEV (reference sequence). The CDR3 region has the DNA TGTGCCAGCAGTTTAAGAAGACAGTTGAACACTGAAGCTTTCTTT. Encoded protein: CASSLRRQLNTEAFF.

This clonotype was observed at least ten times. The V gene is TRBV3-1, the J gene TRBJ1-2, with no clear D. The length of the CDR3 is 13 residues. V lost 4 bases to trimming and J lost 7 bases, with 13 bases between them. CDR1 is LGHDT, CDR2 YNNKEL, per germline (reference sequence). The CDR3 spells CASSPSGPLGYTF. CDR3 sequence (DNA): TGTGCCAGCAGCCCGTCGGGTCCCCTTGGCTACACCTTC.

This clonotype appeared many times. The chain has TRBV20-1 and TRBJ2-7; no reliable D call. V lost 5 bases and J 6 bases, leaving 11 bases between the germline ends. The CDR3 is 11 amino acids. Looked up from germline, CDR1 is DFQATT and CDR2 is SNEGSKA (reference sequence). CDR3 loop: CSAGEVSEQYF. The CDR3 bases are TGCAGTGCTGGGGAAGTTTCCGAGCAGTACTTC.

This clonotype was found many times. This chain links TRBV4-2 with TRBJ2-1, with TRBD2 identical over 11 bases. The J segment lost 10 bases and the V segment lost 1 base, leaving 0 bases of the junction unmatched. CDR3 length: 13 amino acids. Germline values: CDR1 LGHNA, CDR2 YNFKEQ. CDR3 amino acids: CASSQGTSGEQFF. DNA for the CDR3: TGTGCCAGCAGCCAAGGGACTAGCGGGGAGCAGTTCTTC.

This clonotype was detected ten times or more. DNA of the CDR3: TGTGCCAGCGGGACAGGGGCTGGTTTTGGCTACACCTTC. This sequence encodes CASGTGAGFGYTF. J is TRBJ1-2 and V is TRBV2; 10 nucleotides line up with TRBD1. The CDR3 is 13 residues long. The trim removed 8 bases at V and 7 bases at J, leaving 7 bases unmatched. Per germline, CDR1 SNHLY and CDR2 FYNNEI. Full variable domain (missing parts from reference TRBV2 and TRBJ1-2): EPEVTQTPSHQVTQMGQEVILRCVPISNHLYFYWYRQILGQKVEFLVSFYNNEISEKSEIFDDQFSVERPDGSNFTLKIRSTKLEDSAMYFCASGTGAGFGYTFGSGTRLTVV.

This clonotype was counted at least ten times. This chain connects TRBV5-1 to TRBJ2-2; D is unclear. The germline V gene encodes CDR1 SGHRS and CDR2 YFSETQ. The CDR3 runs 15 residues. V was clipped by 1 base and J by 6 bases, with 13 bases between them. CDR3 in amino acids: CASSLSNRESGELFF. CDR3 sequence (DNA): TGCGCCAGCAGCTTGTCTAACAGAGAATCCGGGGAGCTGTTTTTT.

This clonotype has more than one count but fewer than ten. The rearrangement links TRBV19 to TRBJ1-3; no reliable D call. This CDR3 region has 15 residues. In germline, CDR1 is LNHDA, CDR2 SQIVND (reference sequence). The ends were cut back, 4 bases at V and 0 bases at J, with 10 bases in the middle. As DNA, the CDR3 is TGTGCCAGTAGTAGTCTGCCGAGCTCTGGAAACACCATATATTTT. Translated, it gives CASSSLPSSGNTIYF.

This clonotype was observed many times. V is TRBV20-1 and J is TRBJ2-7; a weak D match, TRBD1 (6 bases). The CDR3 spans 13 residues. The V gene's germline CDR1 is DFQATT and CDR2 SNEGSKA (reference sequence). V was trimmed by 6 bases and J by 1 base, leaving 13 bases between them. CDR3 sequence: CSAAGTQSYEQYF. The CDR3 DNA reads as TGCAGTGCGGCCGGGACACAATCCTACGAGCAGTACTTC.

This clonotype showed up many times. The V and J genes are TRBV20-1 and TRBJ2-4, with D hard to call. This CDR3 is 15 amino acids long. CDR1 DFQATT and CDR2 SNEGSKA come from the germline V gene (reference sequence). V dropped 3 bases and J dropped 6 bases, with 18 bases sitting between them. The DNA for the CDR3 is TGCAGTGCTAGCCCGCACGGTTACAGCCTAAACATTCAGTACTTC. The encoded protein is CSASPHGYSLNIQYF.

This clonotype was seen ten or more times. This rearrangement joins TRBV9 to TRBJ2-3, with TRBD1 identical over 7 bases. With V trimmed by 3 bases and J by 4 bases, 8 bases remained unmatched. The germline V gene encodes CDR1 SGDLS and CDR2 YYNGEE. The CDR3 spans 15 residues. The DNA for the CDR3 is TGTGCCAGCAGCGGACAGGGTACGAGGTCAGATACGCAGTATTTT. As protein: CASSGQGTRSDTQYF.

Of note for this clonotype: A much larger clone lies one base from this, so it may be a read error. The V and J genes are TRBV7-3 and TRBJ2-3; no reliable D call. Trimming left V 8 bases short and J 1 base short, with 7 bases between. Per germline, CDR1 SGHTA and CDR2 FQGTGA. The CDR3 has 12 residues. The chain's CDR3 is CASGKGTDTQYF. Here the CDR3 DNA reads TGTGCCAGCGGTAAGGGCACAGATACGCAGTATTTT.

This clonotype was counted ten times or more. The genes are TRBV3-1 and TRBJ2-1; 9 positions match TRBD2. V shed 4 bases and J 2 bases; nucleotides not matched to a gene: 6. The CDR3 sequence is 16 residues long. Germline-derived CDR1 and CDR2 are LGHDT and YNNKEL (reference sequence). CDR3 nucleotides: TGTGCCAGCAGCCCACAAGCGGGGGGACCCTACAATGAGCAGTTCTTC. It is translated as CASSPQAGGPYNEQFF.

This clonotype has a count of ten or more. The chain is built from TRBV5-1 and TRBJ2-1; D ambiguous. V dropped 0 bases and J dropped 3 bases, with 7 bases sitting between them. The germline CDR1 and CDR2 sequences are SGHRS and YFSETQ. This CDR3 comprises 14 residues. The CDR3 here is CASSLGQIYNEQFF. The CDR3 region has the DNA TGCGCCAGCAGCTTGGGGCAGATCTACAATGAGCAGTTCTTC.

This clonotype was seen ten or more times. This chain connects TRBV15 to TRBJ1-2, with 7 bases fitting TRBD1. The CDR3 is 16 residues long. Trimming cost V 1 base and J 6 bases; bases outside gene matches: 11. Germline V gives CDR1 LNHNV, CDR2 YYDKDF (reference sequence). The CDR3, as DNA: TGTGCCACCAGCAGAGGGTCGGGCAGGGGGAGGAATGGCTACACCTTC. Its translation: CATSRGSGRGRNGYTF.

This clonotype has at least ten counts. The chain uses TRBV12-3 or TRBV12-4 and TRBJ1-1; 8 bases are shared with TRBD1. The V and J ends lost 0 bases and 3 bases, in that order; junction bases with no gene match: 3. CDR3 size: 15 residues. CDR3 nucleotide sequence: TGTGCCAGCAGTTTAGCGTTACAGGGGGACACTGAAGCTTTCTTT. Translating it yields CASSLALQGDTEAFF.

In this sample, this clonotype turned up many times. The chain is built from TRBV5-1 and TRBJ2-1; 10 bases are shared with TRBD2. J gave up 0 bases and V 3 bases, and 9 bases lay outside the gene matches. CDR1 and CDR2 from the germline V gene are SGHRS and YFSETQ. The CDR3 covers 18 residues. The CDR3 protein is CASSSVGSGGSSYNEQFF. The DNA of the CDR3 is TGCGCCAGCAGCTCCGTCGGTAGCGGGGGGAGCTCCTACAATGAGCAGTTCTTC.

This clonotype was observed at least ten times. The J gene is TRBJ1-1, the V gene TRBV5-1; D gene uncertain. The CDR3 extends over 14 amino acids. In germline, CDR1 is SGHRS, CDR2 YFSETQ. Trimming took 1 base from V and 0 from J, leaving 7 bases between them. In nucleotides, the CDR3 is TGCGCCAGCAGCTTGAGGGCGGTGAACACTGAAGCTTTCTTT. It is translated as CASSLRAVNTEAFF.